The following is a T cell receptor beta chain sequence with its context. V lost 6 bases to trimming and J lost 6 bases; unmatched junction nucleotides: 4. CDR1 is LGHNA, CDR2 YSLEER, per germline. The CDR3 sequence is 13 residues long. As handled by the study authors: Researchers report that nucleated cell counts were estimated from reference gene primer amplification. The repertoire was sequenced with immunoSEQ multiplex PCR; TCRdb's copy has only in-frame clones and lacks some. The V and J calls and the clone size are those of that table, but D and trimming were determined from the DNA. The sample yields 110,000 to 150,000 clones, under 85% seen once. The data were taken from a study of blood T cell repertoires in COVID-19. As for the study in general: Acute-phase and convalescent COVID-19 samples originated in the United States, Italy and Spain. The analysed material was cDNA or gDNA that came from T cells, B-cell-depleted T cells, or PBMCs.

This receptor was obtained from a human donor in a cohort sampled during active COVID-19. The chain joins TRBV4-3 to TRBJ1-2, with 10 bases fitting TRBD1. Sequencing was performed on peripheral blood. The CDR3 reads CASRPTGGDGYTF. CDR3 in DNA: TGCGCCAGCAGACCGACAGGGGGCGATGGCTACACCTTC.